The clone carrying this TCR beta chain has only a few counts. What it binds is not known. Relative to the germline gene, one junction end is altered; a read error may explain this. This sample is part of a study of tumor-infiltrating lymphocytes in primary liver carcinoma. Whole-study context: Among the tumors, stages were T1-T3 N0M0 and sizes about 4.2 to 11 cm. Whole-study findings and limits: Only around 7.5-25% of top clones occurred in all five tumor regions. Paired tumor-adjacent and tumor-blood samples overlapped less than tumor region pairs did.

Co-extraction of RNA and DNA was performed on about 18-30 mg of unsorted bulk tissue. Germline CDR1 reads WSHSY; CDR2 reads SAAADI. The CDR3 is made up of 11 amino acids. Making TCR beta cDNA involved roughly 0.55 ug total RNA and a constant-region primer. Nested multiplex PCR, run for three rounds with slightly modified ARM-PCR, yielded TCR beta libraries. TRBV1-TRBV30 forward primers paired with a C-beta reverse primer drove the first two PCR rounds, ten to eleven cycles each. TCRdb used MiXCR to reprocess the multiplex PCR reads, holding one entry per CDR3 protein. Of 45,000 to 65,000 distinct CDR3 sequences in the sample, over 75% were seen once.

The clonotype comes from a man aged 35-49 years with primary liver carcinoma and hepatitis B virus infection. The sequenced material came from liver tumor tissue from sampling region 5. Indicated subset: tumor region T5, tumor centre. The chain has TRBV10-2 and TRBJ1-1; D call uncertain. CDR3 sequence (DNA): TGCGCCAACAGTGAGGGTGCTGAAGCTTTCTTT. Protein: CANSEGAEAFF.